The next 23 T cell receptor beta chains were all read from a single sample in a study of CD8+ T cells in alopecia areata. Extracted from the samples, RNA was reverse transcribed into cDNA to serve as the sequencing template. The data were produced by immunoSEQ multiplex PCR, yet TCRdb's version contains in-frame clones alone and is incomplete. The data hold over 200,000 clones, with about 53% observed a single time. The sequenced sample was CD4+ T cells sorted from blood, obtained at week 0. The receptor set was obtained from a human donor with alopecia areata.

The chain recombines TRBV18 with TRBJ1-5; D is unclear. This CDR3 comprises 15 residues. The germline V gene encodes CDR1 KGHSH and CDR2 LQKENI. Trimming pared 2 bases from V and 4 bases from J, leaving 12 bases between. As DNA, the CDR3 is TGTGCCAGCTCACCAGGCACAGTCGGGAATCAGCCCCAGCATTTT. Its translation: CASSPGTVGNQPQHF.

This clone is a singleton in its sample. The rearrangement uses TRBV29-1 and TRBJ1-2; D not resolved. Germline-derived CDR1 and CDR2 are SQVTM and ANQGSEA. The CDR3 spans 11 residues. V was cut by 4 bases and J by 5 bases, with 8 bases left in between. CDR3: CSVAPGYGYTF. The CDR3 DNA sequence: TGCAGCGTTGCTCCGGGGTATGGCTACACCTTC.

This chain connects TRBV6-1 to TRBJ1-5; the D gene is possibly TRBD1 (5 bases). V lost 4 bases and J 4 bases, leaving 14 bases between the germline ends. The CDR3 consists of 15 residues. Germline V lookup: CDR1 MNHNS, CDR2 SASEGT. DNA of the CDR3: TGTGCCAGCAGTGTCAGGGAATGGGATAATCAGCCCCAGCATTTT. Translating gives CASSVREWDNQPQHF.

In its sample, this clone was seen a few times. The chain is built from TRBV6-5 and TRBJ1-4; D unclear. Germline assignment: CDR1 MNHEY and CDR2 SVGAGI. The V and J ends lost 2 bases and 8 bases respectively, with 12 bases between them. The CDR3 contains 14 residues. In DNA form, the CDR3 reads TGTGCCAGCAGTTACGTGGGGAGGGAAGAAAAACTGTTTTTT. It is translated as CASSYVGREEKLFF.

This clone has a handful of counts. The chain carries TRBV7-9 and TRBJ2-7; the match to TRBD1 covers 10 bases. CDR1 is SEHNR, CDR2 FQNEAQ, per germline (reference sequence). The trim removed 5 bases at V and 6 bases at J, leaving 10 bases unmatched. This CDR3 contains 15 residues. CDR3 DNA: TGTGCCAGCAGCAGAAAATCCGGGACAGGGGCCGAGCAGTACTTC. Its protein is CASSRKSGTGAEQYF.

This clone was picked up a small number of times. J is TRBJ2-3 and V is TRBV6-5, with D tentatively TRBD1 (5 bases). With 4 bases removed from V and 9 bases from J, the gap between germline ends came to 11 bases. The CDR3 runs to 12 residues. In germline, CDR1 is MNHEY, CDR2 SVGAGI. CDR3 DNA: TGTGCCAGCAGTTTATCAGGGATGACGCAGTATTTT. It codes for CASSLSGMTQYF.

This rearrangement joins TRBV5-1 to TRBJ1-5, with a weak D call TRBD1 (5 bases). CDR3 length: 16 amino acids. Trimming left V 0 bases short and J 6 bases short, with 16 bases between. Germline V gives CDR1 SGHRS, CDR2 YFSETQ. CDR3 in DNA: TGCGCCAGCAGCTTGGGTGGGTCCCCAGGGACTCAGCCCCAGCATTTT. This encodes CASSLGGSPGTQPQHF. The whole variable domain, filled in from reference TRBV5-1 and TRBJ1-5, reads KAGVTQTPRYLIKTRGQQVTLSCSPISGHRSVSWYQQTPGQGLQFLFEYFSETQRNKGNFPGRFSGRQFSNSRSEMNVSTLELGDSALYLCASSLGGSPGTQPQHFGDGTRLSIL.

The gene calls are TRBV9 and TRBJ2-2; no reliable D call. The CDR3 has 16 residues. Germline V gives CDR1 SGDLS, CDR2 YYNGEE. Trimming left V 0 bases short and J 2 bases short, with 11 bases between. The CDR3: CASSVAPAKNTGELFF. CDR3 sequence (DNA): TGTGCCAGCAGCGTAGCTCCCGCTAAAAACACCGGGGAGCTGTTTTTT.

This clone was detected a few times. V is TRBV29-1 and J is TRBJ1-1; D not certain. Germline assignment: CDR1 SQVTM and CDR2 ANQGSEA. Trimming pared 4 bases from V and 1 base from J, leaving 10 bases between. CDR3 length: 13 residues. In nucleotides, the CDR3 is TGCAGCGTTGGCCCACGAAGGAACACTGAAGCTTTCTTT. Encoded protein: CSVGPRRNTEAFF.

The gene calls are TRBV6-6 and TRBJ2-3; D call uncertain. The CDR3 has 13 amino acids. CDR1 MNHNY and CDR2 SVGAGI come from the germline V gene (reference sequence). Trimming removed 5 bases at V and 4 bases at J, with 10 bases between. CDR3 nucleotides: TGTGCCAGCAGTCTTGACTCGGCAGATACGCAGTATTTT. Its protein is CASSLDSADTQYF.

The V call is TRBV30, the J call TRBJ2-3, with TRBD2 identical over 12 bases. The ends lost 2 bases at V and 6 bases at J; junction bases unmatched: 9. CDR1 GTSNPN and CDR2 SVGIG come from the germline V gene (reference sequence). This CDR3 comprises 16 residues. The CDR3 DNA reads as TGTGCCTGGAGTCCCGGACTAGCGGGACTCGGGGATACGCAGTATTTT. It specifies CAWSPGLAGLGDTQYF.

The table lists this clone with a few counts. The gene calls are TRBV30 and TRBJ1-1; D is ambiguous. The V gene lost 0 bases and the J gene lost 4 bases, with 12 bases spanning the gap. Germline CDR1 GTSNPN, CDR2 SVGIG (reference sequence). The CDR3 totals 14 residues. The chain's CDR3 is CAWSVPRRGTEAFF. The DNA for the CDR3 is TGTGCCTGGAGTGTCCCCAGGCGGGGCACTGAAGCTTTCTTT. The full variable domain, its missing parts supplied by reference TRBV30 and TRBJ1-1, is SQTIHQWPATLVQPVGSPLSLECTVEGTSNPNLYWYRQAAGRGLQLLFYSVGIGQISSEVPQNLSASRPQDRQFILSSKKLLLSDSGFYLCAWSVPRRGTEAFFGQGTRLTVV.

This clone was picked up one time. The gene calls are TRBV15 and TRBJ2-5; perhaps TRBD2 as D (5 bases). Trimming stripped 0 bases from V and 4 bases from J, with 9 bases between. In germline, CDR1 is LNHNV, CDR2 YYDKDF (reference sequence). The CDR3 spans 14 residues. CDR3 in amino acids: CATSRERGRETQYF. CDR3 in DNA: TGTGCCACCAGCAGAGAAAGAGGGAGAGAGACCCAGTACTTC.

The chain carries TRBV6-6 and TRBJ2-1, with unresolved D. Germline V gene data show CDR1 as MNHNY and CDR2 as SVGAGI (reference sequence). The CDR3 is made up of 13 amino acids. Between the trimmed V and J ends, which lost 6 bases and 5 bases, there was a span of 11 bases. In DNA, the CDR3 is TGTGCCAGCAGACTGGACCAACACAATGAGCAGTTCTTC. Translation gives CASRLDQHNEQFF.

CDR3 DNA sequence: TGTGCCAGCAGTGGTCCGGGAAACACTGAAGCTTTCTTT. Protein product: CASSGPGNTEAFF. The chain has TRBV2 and TRBJ1-1; D gene uncertain. V lost 4 bases, J lost 2 bases, and 8 bases lay in between. The CDR3 spans 13 residues. Germline V gene sequence: CDR1 SNHLY, CDR2 FYNNEI.

The chain recombines TRBV5-4 with TRBJ2-7; 16 nucleotides line up with TRBD2. V dropped 7 bases and J dropped 0; count of bases not matched to a gene: 7. Per the germline V gene, CDR1 is SGHNT and CDR2 is YYREEE (reference sequence). The CDR3 is made up of 17 amino acids. In DNA form, the CDR3 reads TGTGCCAGCTCTCCGGGACTAGCGGGGGGGAGCTCCTACGAGCAGTACTTC. Its translation is CASSPGLAGGSSYEQYF.

CDR3 loop: CSGTERDGPTYEQYF. CDR3 DNA sequence: TGCAGCGGTACCGAGCGTGACGGCCCCACCTACGAGCAGTACTTC. V is TRBV29-1 and J is TRBJ2-5, with D unclear. TRBJ2-7 matches the DNA end more closely, so the J call is doubtful. Germline CDR1 is SQVTM and CDR2 is ANQGSEA. The CDR3 loop spans 15 amino acids.

This clone was counted once. The CDR3 sequence: CASSGQGARTEAFF. In nucleotides, the CDR3 is TGTGCCAGCAGCGGACAGGGGGCGCGAACTGAAGCTTTCTTT. The rearrangement uses TRBV9 and TRBJ1-1; 10 positions match TRBD1. The germline V gene has CDR1 SGDLS and CDR2 YYNGEE. V lost 3 bases and J lost 5; bases outside the gene matches: 4. This CDR3 has 14 residues.

The gene calls are TRBV7-2 and TRBJ1-5; D not resolved. CDR3 length: 13 residues. Trimming shortened V by 5 bases and J by 8 bases, and 13 bases separated the two germline ends. Per germline, CDR1 SGHTA and CDR2 FQGNSA. The CDR3 DNA sequence: TGTGCCAGCAGCCATCCGGGTGAAAAGCCCCAGCATTTT. It is translated as CASSHPGEKPQHF.

The V and J genes are TRBV29-1 and TRBJ2-7; no definite D call. The CDR3 has 13 residues. The ends were cut back, 0 bases at V and 0 bases at J, with 6 bases in the middle. CDR1 and CDR2 from the germline V gene are SQVTM and ANQGSEA. The DNA for the CDR3 is TGCAGCGTTGAAGATTTCCCCTCCTACGAGCAGTACTTC. Its translation is CSVEDFPSYEQYF.

V gene TRBV2 combines with J gene TRBJ2-7, with TRBD1 matching over 7 bases. The CDR3 has 13 amino acids. The germline CDR1 and CDR2 sequences are SNHLY and FYNNEI. Unmatched junction bases numbered 3, after V lost 4 bases and J lost 3 bases. CDR3 DNA sequence: TGTGCCAGCAGTGTCGGACAGGTCTACGAGCAGTACTTC. It specifies CASSVGQVYEQYF.

The rearrangement links TRBV9 to TRBJ2-2; D gene uncertain. Trimming removed 8 bases at V and 1 base at J, with 12 bases between. The CDR3 covers 14 residues. Germline loops: CDR1 SGDLS, CDR2 YYNGEE. The CDR3 spells CASSEGRNTGELFF. In DNA form, the CDR3 reads TGTGCCAGTTCCGAAGGTAGGAACACCGGGGAGCTGTTTTTT.

The chain couples TRBV2 to TRBJ1-2; D is uncertain. Germline values: CDR1 SNHLY, CDR2 FYNNEI. Trimming removed 2 bases at V and 8 bases at J, with 12 bases between. CDR3 size: 13 residues. The DNA of the CDR3 is TGTGCCAGCAGTGAATCGGTCAGCCTCGGCTACACCTTC. This encodes CASSESVSLGYTF.